This paragraph reports one T cell receptor (beta chain). The sample originates from a study of beta chain features in type 1 diabetes. The V segment lost 3 bases and the J segment 1 base; nucleotides outside the gene matches: 6. Germline CDR1 reads MNHNS; CDR2 reads SASEGT. This CDR3 region has 16 residues. All of the isolated RNA was reverse transcribed, so expressed TCRB transcripts were sequenced. Sequenced by immunoSEQ multiplex PCR; TCRdb stores in-frame clones only, minus some. The sample yields more than 150,000 clones, 13% seen once. V and J are TRBV6-1 and TRBJ2-1, with 7 positions matching TRBD1. The TCR originated in a woman aged 18-35 years in good health. The material sequenced was central memory CD4+ T cells from blood. For the CDR3, the DNA is TGTGCCAGCAGTGACCGGACAGGCTATTCCTACAATGAGCAGTTCTTC. Its protein is CASSDRTGYSYNEQFF.